The rows below give T cell receptor beta chains drawn from one sample of a study of type 1 and type 2 diabetes patients. In TCRdb, the multiplex PCR reads were re-called with MiXCR into one record per CDR3 protein. The sample yields 270,000 or so distinct CDR3 sequences, 45% to 60% seen once. The sequenced material came from peripheral blood mononuclear cells (PBMCs). These receptors all stem from a man in his late teens or twenties with type 2 diabetes. Both conserved end residues are part of each CDR3. Fields, in order: J gene, CDR3 length, V gene, clone size, D gene, CDR3 protein, CDR3 DNA. The D gene is left open where the match is weak. Size values are once, few and many counts, or a class for expanded clones, and some rows have none.

TRBJ1-4 | 13 | TRBV6-1 | few | - | CASSKKPGEKLFF | TGTGCCAGCAGTAAAAAACCCGGCGAAAAACTGTTTTTT
TRBJ1-1 | 15 | TRBV25-1 | many | - | CASSEPDSVNTEAFF | TGTGCCAGCAGTGAACCGGACAGCGTGAACACTGAAGCTTTCTTT
TRBJ1-1 | 13 | TRBV25-1 | - | - | CASTTGGNTEAFF | TGTGCCAGCACGACAGGAGGGAACACTGAAGCTTTCTTT
TRBJ2-3 | 16 | TRBV7-6 | - | TRBD2 | CASSSVAGGGTDTQYF | TGTGCCAGCAGCTCGGTAGCGGGAGGTGGGACAGATACGCAGTATTTT
TRBJ2-7 | 14 | TRBV7-9 | - | - | CASSQLDRTYEQYF | TGCGCCAGCAGCCAACTTGACAGGACCTACGAGCAGTACTTC
TRBJ2-5 | 15 | TRBV7-2 | few | - | CASSPFAKGQETQYF | TGTGCCAGCAGCCCCTTCGCGAAGGGGCAAGAGACCCAGTACTTC
TRBJ2-7 | 12 | TRBV6-5 | - | - | CASSYGASEQYF | TGTGCCAGCAGTTACGGGGCTAGCGAGCAGTACTTC
TRBJ1-5 | 13 | TRBV30 | few | - | CAWNIIRDQPQHF | TGTGCCTGGAACATTATAAGAGATCAGCCCCAGCATTTT
TRBJ1-1 | 16 | TRBV5-1 | - | - | CASMRSHAGMNTEAFF | TGCGCCAGCATGAGATCCCATGCCGGAATGAACACTGAAGCTTTCTTT
TRBJ2-1 | 17 | TRBV2 | - | TRBD2 | CASRASSSGTIKNEQFF | TGTGCCAGCAGGGCCTCCTCATCCGGGACTATTAAAAATGAGCAGTTCTTC
TRBJ2-6 | 17 | TRBV5-4 | - | TRBD1 | CASSLGQGARGANVLTF | TGTGCCAGCAGCTTGGGACAGGGGGCGCGTGGGGCCAACGTCCTGACTTTC
TRBJ2-1 | 14 | TRBV27 | - | - | CASSDRNLDNEQFF | TGTGCCAGCTCCGACAGGAATCTTGACAATGAGCAGTTCTTC
TRBJ1-5 | 15 | TRBV7-2 | - | TRBD1 | CASSLEQGAHQPQHF | TGTGCCAGCAGCTTGGAACAGGGGGCCCATCAGCCCCAGCATTTT
TRBJ2-3 | 13 | TRBV30 | - | - | CAWSGAITDTQYF | TGTGCCTGGAGCGGGGCGATCACAGATACGCAGTATTTT
TRBJ2-1 | 16 | TRBV3-1 | - | - | CASSQGDLRSYNEQFF | TGTGCCAGCAGCCAAGGGGACTTGCGGTCCTACAATGAGCAGTTCTTC
TRBJ1-1 | 16 | TRBV5-1 | - | - | CASSPSWGGDYTEAFF | TGCGCCAGCAGCCCTTCCTGGGGAGGGGATTACACTGAAGCTTTCTTT
TRBJ1-1 | 14 | TRBV7-2 | - | TRBD1 | CASSLNRGRTEAFF | TGTGCCAGCAGCTTAAACAGGGGGAGGACTGAAGCCTTCTTT
TRBJ2-3 | 18 | TRBV9 | - | TRBD2 | CASSVVSRGGPSTDTQYF | TGTGCCAGCAGCGTAGTCTCGCGGGGGGGCCCTAGCACAGATACGCAGTATTTT
TRBJ1-2 | 16 | TRBV2 | many | - | CASSEDLRQENYGYTF | TGTGCCAGCAGTGAGGATTTAAGACAGGAAAACTATGGCTACACCTTC
TRBJ1-1 | 17 | TRBV2 | - | - | CASSFSPAREKNTEAFF | TGTGCCAGCAGTTTTAGCCCGGCCCGGGAGAAGAACACTGAAGCTTTCTTT
TRBJ2-6 | 17 | TRBV24-1 | - | - | CATSDPQGAGGANVLTF | TGTGCCACCAGTGATCCCCAAGGGGCCGGTGGGGCCAACGTCCTGACTTTC
TRBJ2-3 | 16 | TRBV9 | - | - | CASSVRWDSDTDTQYF | TGTGCCAGCAGCGTCCGGTGGGACTCAGATACGGATACGCAGTATTTT
TRBJ2-1 | 12 | TRBV6-6 | few | - | CASSWPWDEQFF | TGTGCCAGCAGTTGGCCGTGGGATGAGCAGTTCTTC
TRBJ2-5 | 14 | TRBV2 | - | - | CASSGAGQRETQYF | TGTGCCAGCAGTGGGGCAGGGCAGCGAGAGACCCAGTACTTC
TRBJ2-5 | 12 | TRBV2 | many | - | CASSEDLGTQYF | TGTGCCAGCAGTGAAGACCTCGGGACCCAGTACTTC
TRBJ2-3 | 16 | TRBV7-2 | - | TRBD1 | CASSSRTGSGTDTQYF | TGTGCCAGCAGCTCACGGACAGGGTCTGGCACAGATACGCAGTATTTT
TRBJ2-3 | 15 | TRBV6-6 | - | TRBD1 | CASQEDRGSTDTQYF | TGTGCCAGCCAGGAGGACAGGGGTAGCACAGATACGCAGTATTTT
TRBJ2-3 | 12 | TRBV28 | - | - | CASSLSIDTQYF | TGTGCCAGCAGTTTATCAATCGATACGCAGTATTTT
TRBJ2-2 | 14 | TRBV19 | few | - | CARTTGDNTGELFF | TGTGCCAGGACAACGGGGGACAACACCGGGGAGCTGTTTTTT
TRBJ1-2 | 14 | TRBV10-1 | - | - | CASSDPGPNYGYTF | TGCGCCAGCAGTGATCCAGGGCCGAACTATGGCTACACCTTC
TRBJ2-1 | 13 | TRBV7-6 | - | - | CASSFRPNNEQFF | TGTGCCAGCAGCTTCCGCCCAAACAATGAGCAGTTCTTC